These 14 T cell receptor beta chains originate from one sample sequenced in a study of cytomegalovirus exposure and HLA in healthy donors. The PCR was carried out with 60 Vbeta primers and 13 Jbeta primers. The repertoire was sequenced with immunoSEQ multiplex PCR; TCRdb's copy has only in-frame clones and lacks some. The sample consists of about 130,000 clones, 80% of them appearing once. Sequences were obtained from PBMCs. These receptors originate from a female donor in good health and CMV-seronegative.

This chain joins TRBV11-3 and TRBJ2-1, with D perhaps TRBD2 (5 bases). The CDR3 runs to 13 residues. Germline V gene data show CDR1 as SGHNT and CDR2 as YENEEA. V was clipped by 5 bases and J by 7 bases, with 12 bases between them. CDR3 region: CASSRMRENEQFF. CDR3 sequence (DNA): TGTGCCAGCAGCCGTATGAGGGAGAATGAGCAGTTCTTC. Full variable domain (remainder filled in from reference TRBV11-3 and TRBJ2-1): EAGVVQSPRYKIIEKKQPVAFWCNPISGHNTLYWYLQNLGQGPELLIRYENEEAVDDSQLPKDRFSAERLKGVDSTLKIQPAELGDSAVYLCASSRMRENEQFFGPGTRLTVL.

The chain is built from TRBV15 and TRBJ2-3; 9 bases are a match to TRBD1. V lost 3 bases and J lost 3; bases outside the gene matches: 7. Germline V gives CDR1 LNHNV, CDR2 YYDKDF (reference sequence). The CDR3 length is 16 residues. This CDR3 is CATSSTTDRGTDTQYF. CDR3 DNA sequence: TGTGCCACCAGCAGTACAACGGACAGGGGAACAGATACGCAGTATTTT.

This chain connects TRBV5-1 to TRBJ2-7, with a tentative D call TRBD2 (7 bases). The ends were cut back, 0 bases at V and 6 bases at J, with 19 bases in the middle. CDR3 size: 16 residues. Germline V gene data show CDR1 as SGHRS and CDR2 as YFSETQ. CDR3 sequence reads: CASSLGWSGGGVEQYF. Written as DNA, the CDR3 is TGCGCCAGCAGCTTGGGGTGGAGTGGGGGGGGCGTCGAGCAGTACTTC.

The rearrangement uses TRBV5-1 and TRBJ1-1, with D possibly matching TRBD1 (6 bases). Germline CDR1 is SGHRS and CDR2 is YFSETQ. V was pared by 4 bases and J by 1 base, with 11 bases between. The CDR3 covers 14 residues. The CDR3 coding sequence is TGCGCCAGCAGCGTAGGGACATCGAACACTGAAGCTTTCTTT. Its protein is CASSVGTSNTEAFF.

There are a few counts of this clone. The J gene is TRBJ2-6, the V gene TRBV28, with 9 nucleotides matching TRBD1. Germline V gene sequence: CDR1 MDHEN, CDR2 SYDVKM. Losses at the gene ends were 5 bases for V and 2 bases for J; bases not matched to a gene: 10. This CDR3 has 18 amino acids. CDR3 DNA sequence: TGTGCCAGCAGTCAACAACAGGGGGCGCGGGCTGGGGCCAACGTCCTGACTTTC. Protein sequence: CASSQQQGARAGANVLTF.

J is TRBJ2-3 and V is TRBV27; 12 bases fit TRBD2. This CDR3 has 15 amino acids. V was clipped by 7 bases and J by 7 bases; unmatched bases: 9. Germline V lookup: CDR1 MNHEY, CDR2 SMNVEV (reference sequence). The DNA for the CDR3 is TGTGCCAGCACCAGACTAGCGGGAGAGACGAATACGCAGTATTTT. This gives the protein CASTRLAGETNTQYF.

The chain has TRBV4-2 and TRBJ2-2; 10 nucleotides agree with TRBD2. The CDR3 contains 18 residues. CDR1 and CDR2 from the germline V gene are LGHNA and YNFKEQ. V lost 4 bases and J lost 3; bases outside the gene matches: 11. CDR3 nucleotide sequence: TGTGCCAGCAGCCGGAGTGATAGCGGGGGGTCGGACACCGGGGAGCTGTTTTTT. Its protein is CASSRSDSGGSDTGELFF.

CDR3 nucleotide sequence: TGTGCCAGCAGCCCCGTGGCGGGGGAAGAGACCCAGTACTTC. Amino acid sequence: CASSPVAGEETQYF. The chain links TRBV4-2 to TRBJ2-5, with 7 bases aligning to TRBD2. Trimming took 4 bases from V and 3 from J; bases not matched to a gene: 5. CDR1 and CDR2 from the germline V gene are LGHNA and YNFKEQ. This CDR3 is built from 14 residues.

The rearrangement joins TRBV6-5 to TRBJ2-5, with 8 bases fitting TRBD1. CDR1 and CDR2 (germline): MNHEY, SVGAGI. CDR3 size: 14 residues. The V segment lost 4 bases and the J segment 5 bases; nucleotides outside the gene matches: 6. CDR3 DNA: TGTGCCAGCAGTTCCCGGACAGGGTGGGAGACCCAGTACTTC. Encoded protein: CASSSRTGWETQYF.

V gene TRBV2 combines with J gene TRBJ2-3; TRBD1 matches at 7 bases. After removal of 6 bases from V and 0 bases from J, the junction contained 3 bases not matched to a gene. This CDR3 spans 14 amino acids. The germline CDR1 and CDR2 sequences are SNHLY and FYNNEI. This CDR3 reads CASSPGQSTDTQYF. The CDR3 DNA follows: TGTGCCAGCAGCCCGGGACAGAGCACAGATACGCAGTATTTT.

V usage is TRBV6-5 and J usage is TRBJ1-1; 11 positions match TRBD1. The CDR3 has 16 residues. V trimming: 1 base; J trimming: 5 bases; junction bases outside the gene matches: 6. From germline, CDR1 is MNHEY and CDR2 SVGAGI. The CDR3 bases are TGTGCCAGCAGTTACTTGGGACAGGGGGGAAAAACTGAAGCTTTCTTT. It is translated as CASSYLGQGGKTEAFF.

The chain recombines TRBV27 with TRBJ1-1, with D perhaps TRBD1 (5 bases). The CDR3 is made up of 14 amino acids. Germline V gene data show CDR1 as MNHEY and CDR2 as SMNVEV (reference sequence). The germline V and J ends were trimmed by 2 bases and 5 bases, with 12 bases remaining between them. For the CDR3, the DNA is TGTGCCAGCAGTTTAGGCGGGGGGGGGACTGAAGCTTTCTTT. This translates into CASSLGGGGTEAFF.

This chain's CDR3 is CASSKGQLGYTF. The CDR3 region has the DNA TGTGCCAGCAGCAAGGGACAGCTTGGCTACACCTTC. The chain joins TRBV9 to TRBJ1-2; 7 nucleotides agree with TRBD1. The CDR3 runs to 12 residues. Trimming cost V 4 bases and J 7 bases; bases outside gene matches: 4. CDR1 and CDR2 from the germline V gene are SGDLS and YYNGEE. Based on the CDR3 plus reference TRBV9 and TRBJ1-2, the full variable domain is DSGVTQTPKHLITATGQRVTLRCSPRSGDLSVYWYQQSLDQGLQFLIQYYNGEERAKGNILERFSAQQFPDLHSELNLSSLELGDSALYFCASSKGQLGYTFGSGTRLTVV.

The J gene is TRBJ2-1, the V gene TRBV4-1; 9 nucleotides align to TRBD2. Germline CDR1 reads MGHRA; CDR2 reads YSYEKL. This CDR3 has 17 amino acids. After removal of 1 base from V and 0 bases from J, the junction contained 4 bases not matched to a gene. The CDR3 spells CASSQGRGGASYNEQFF. Written as DNA, the CDR3 is TGCGCCAGCAGCCAAGGGCGCGGGGGGGCCTCCTACAATGAGCAGTTCTTC.